The clone carrying this T cell receptor beta chain has more than one count but fewer than ten. Its target is unknown. The entry originates in a study of T-cell memory formation after mild COVID-19. Study context: Clusters were largely donor specific.

General study results and limits: Pre-infection memory contained some responding clones, which suggested that cross-reactive memory had joined. Confirmation of SARS-CoV-2 specificity was lacking for second-wave clones peaking day 37.

The CDR3 extends over 14 amino acids. Germline CDR1 is MGHRA and CDR2 is YSYEKL. V lost 4 bases and J lost 6, with 12 bases in between. MiXCR, run by TCRdb on the 5' RACE reads, gives a single entry per CDR3 protein. Among some 190,000 distinct CDR3 sequences, about 18% were seen once, and the ten largest hold around 2.4%. This chain links TRBV4-1 with TRBJ1-4; a weak D match, TRBD1 (5 bases). Sequencing used PBMCs or a T cell subset sorted from them (not recorded which). The receptor was isolated from an adult woman who had mild COVID-19 (a few samples of this study predate the infection). Cell type and time point are not known. CDR3 DNA sequence: TGCGCCAGCAGCCGGGGCGGCGGGGATGAAAAACTGTTTTTT. As protein: CASSRGGGDEKLFF.